Presented here are 23 T cell receptor beta chains from one specimen sequenced in a study of cytomegalovirus exposure and HLA in healthy donors. Primers included in the PCR were 60 Vbeta and 13 Jbeta primers. TCRdb keeps only in-frame clones here, not all; method: immunoSEQ multiplex PCR. Of 110,000 to 150,000 clones in the sample, less than 80% were seen once. Sequenced input: PBMCs. These receptor sequences come from a woman in her forties or fifties in good health and CMV-seropositive.

This clone came up once. V gene TRBV14 combines with J gene TRBJ1-6; D is unclear. This CDR3 has 14 amino acids. Germline V gene sequence: CDR1 SGHDN, CDR2 FVKESK. V was trimmed by 1 base and J by 6 bases, leaving 7 bases between them. This CDR3 reads CASSQGYSNSPLHF. DNA for the CDR3: TGTGCCAGCAGCCAAGGGTACAGTAATTCACCCCTCCACTTT.

This chain links TRBV30 with TRBJ1-3; no firm D call. Trimming pared 8 bases from V and 9 bases from J, leaving 17 bases between. CDR1 and CDR2 (germline): GTSNPN, SVGIG (reference sequence). CDR3 length equals 12 residues. CDR3 DNA sequence: TGTGCCGGATCCCGGGAAGTGGGCACCATATATTTT. Translation gives CAGSREVGTIYF. Full variable domain (missing parts from reference TRBV30 and TRBJ1-3): SQTIHQWPATLVQPVGSPLSLECTVEGTSNPNLYWYRQAAGRGLQLLFYSVGIGQISSEVPQNLSASRPQDRQFILSSKKLLLSDSGFYLCAGSREVGTIYFGEGSWLTVV.

The chain uses TRBV10-3 and TRBJ2-7, with a weak D call TRBD1 (5 bases). Germline V CDR1 and CDR2: ENHRY, SYGVKD. Trimming removed 3 bases from V and 7 bases from J, with 16 bases in between. The CDR3 loop spans 14 amino acids. The CDR3, as DNA: TGTGCCATCAGTGATACCGCAGGGCGCTCGGAGCAGTACTTC. It is translated as CAISDTAGRSEQYF.

The rearrangement joins TRBV7-2 to TRBJ1-2; TRBD1 matches at 11 bases. The CDR3 has 14 residues. After removal of 6 bases from V and 8 bases from J, the junction contained 8 bases not matched to a gene. Germline V CDR1 and CDR2: SGHTA, FQGNSA. In DNA form, the CDR3 reads TGTGCCAGCAGATATGGACAGGGGGCGACCGGCTACACCTTC. It specifies CASRYGQGATGYTF.

This chain joins TRBV15 and TRBJ2-7; 11 bases match TRBD1. V lost 1 base to trimming and J lost 5 bases; unmatched junction nucleotides: 7. Germline CDR1 LNHNV, CDR2 YYDKDF (reference sequence). The length of the CDR3 is 16 residues. CDR3 sequence reads: CATSRVHGQGANEQYF. Written as DNA, the CDR3 is TGTGCCACCAGCAGAGTTCACGGACAGGGGGCCAACGAGCAGTACTTC.

This clone turned up a few times. This chain joins TRBV2 and TRBJ2-6, with a possible D match to TRBD1 (6 bases). The CDR3 is made up of 16 amino acids. Trimming pared 8 bases from V and 2 bases from J, leaving 16 bases between. In germline, CDR1 is SNHLY, CDR2 FYNNEI. CDR3 sequence: CASQTGTSAGANVLTF. The CDR3 DNA sequence: TGTGCCAGCCAGACCGGGACATCGGCTGGGGCCAACGTCCTGACTTTC.

This clone was seen a few times. In DNA form, the CDR3 reads TGCGCCAGCAGCCCGGGAGACGACACTGAAGCTTTCTTT. Protein: CASSPGDDTEAFF. The chain joins TRBV5-1 to TRBJ1-1, with unresolved D. Trimming took off 4 bases at V and 3 bases at J, with 10 bases between the two ends. This CDR3 comprises 13 residues. Germline assignment: CDR1 SGHRS and CDR2 YFSETQ.

As DNA, the CDR3 is TGTGCCAGCAGCTCTGGACAGGGAGTAGAGACCCAGTACTTC. Translation gives CASSSGQGVETQYF. J is TRBJ2-5 and V is TRBV5-4; 8 bases line up with TRBD1. Germline lookup yields CDR1 SGHNT and CDR2 YYREEE (reference sequence). The CDR3 is 14 residues long. After removal of 3 bases from V and 4 bases from J, the junction contained 5 bases not matched to a gene.

This clone was seen once. For the CDR3, the DNA is TGCGCCAGCAGCTTGCCAGGGGATGGTAGCGGGGCCTACGAGCAGTACTTC. This sequence encodes CASSLPGDGSGAYEQYF. The V and J genes are TRBV5-1 and TRBJ2-7; 8 bases are a match to TRBD2. CDR3 length equals 17 residues. The V segment lost 1 base and the J segment 2 bases; nucleotides outside the gene matches: 11. Germline CDR1 SGHRS, CDR2 YFSETQ.

The rearrangement joins TRBV5-4 to TRBJ2-7, with D perhaps matching TRBD1 (7 bases). With 9 bases removed from V and 3 bases from J, the gap between germline ends came to 19 bases. This CDR3 region has 14 residues. CDR1 is SGHNT and CDR2 is YYREEE in the germline V gene (reference sequence). CDR3 nucleotide sequence: TGTGCCACCTTAGAGGCAGGGGGGCGCTACGAGCAGTACTTC. The encoded protein is CATLEAGGRYEQYF.

The chain combines TRBV27 with TRBJ2-3; a possible D gene is TRBD1 (5 bases). Deletions cut 2 bases from V and 3 bases from J, with 12 bases between. The CDR3 loop spans 15 amino acids. From germline, CDR1 is MNHEY and CDR2 SMNVEV (reference sequence). For the CDR3, the DNA is TGTGCCAGCAGTTTAGAGGCAGGGTTGACAGATACGCAGTATTTT. Translated, it gives CASSLEAGLTDTQYF.

As for this clone: The sample has other DNA sequences that encode this CDR3 too. V and J are TRBV9 and TRBJ1-1; no clear D gene. CDR1 and CDR2 from the germline V gene are SGDLS and YYNGEE. The CDR3 totals 13 residues. Deletions cut 2 bases from V and 5 bases from J, with 10 bases between. In DNA form, the CDR3 reads TGTGCCAGCAGCGTTGCCCGAGGTACTGAAGCTTTCTTT. It translates to CASSVARGTEAFF.

The rearrangement links TRBV5-8 to TRBJ1-2, with 9 nucleotides matching TRBD1. The germline gives CDR1 SGHTS, CDR2 YDEGEE. The CDR3 runs to 15 residues. V was clipped by 4 bases and J by 8 bases; unmatched bases: 12. The chain's CDR3 is CASSGWTGADQGYTF. DNA of the CDR3: TGTGCCAGCAGCGGGTGGACAGGGGCGGATCAGGGCTACACCTTC. Using reference TRBV5-8 and TRBJ1-2 for the parts outside the CDR3, the full variable domain is EAGVTQSPTHLIKTRGQQATLRCSPISGHTSVYWYQQALGLGLQFLLWYDEGEERNRGNFPPRFSGRQFPNYSSELNVNALELEDSALYLCASSGWTGADQGYTFGSGTRLTVV.

The J gene is TRBJ2-7, the V gene TRBV4-1; 7 bases agree with TRBD2. The CDR3 runs 16 residues. Trimming cost V 0 bases and J 4 bases; bases outside gene matches: 9. Germline assignment: CDR1 MGHRA and CDR2 YSYEKL. DNA of the CDR3: TGCGCCAGCAGCCAAGATGGCAGCGGGGCCTTATACGAGCAGTACTTC. Translated: CASSQDGSGALYEQYF.

The CDR3 coding sequence is TGTGCCACCAGCAGAAGGCCTAGCGGGGGGACCGGGGAGCTGTTTTTT. Translated, it gives CATSRRPSGGTGELFF. V is TRBV15 and J is TRBJ2-2; TRBD2 agrees at 11 bases. Trimming at V came to 2 bases and at J to 5 bases, leaving 4 bases not matched to a gene. Per the germline V gene, CDR1 is LNHNV and CDR2 is YYDKDF (reference sequence). This CDR3 comprises 16 residues.

The V gene is TRBV2, the J gene TRBJ1-1, with no clear D. CDR3 length equals 13 residues. Trimming shortened V by 5 bases and J by 4 bases, and 11 bases separated the two germline ends. Germline V gene sequence: CDR1 SNHLY, CDR2 FYNNEI. CDR3 region: CASSLRESTEAFF. CDR3 DNA sequence: TGTGCCAGCAGTCTAAGGGAGAGCACTGAAGCTTTCTTT.

The chain has TRBV6-1 and TRBJ1-5; D might be TRBD1 (5 bases). CDR1 and CDR2 from the germline V gene are MNHNS and SASEGT. This CDR3 contains 16 residues. Trimming left V 2 bases short and J 2 bases short, with 13 bases between. CDR3 sequence reads: CASSELSGGGNQPQHF. The CDR3 nucleotides are TGTGCCAGCAGTGAATTGTCGGGGGGAGGCAATCAGCCCCAGCATTTT.

The chain carries TRBV6-1 and TRBJ1-6, with D perhaps TRBD1 (5 bases). Trimming took off 1 base at V and 8 bases at J, with 18 bases between the two ends. CDR1 is MNHNS, CDR2 SASEGT, per germline. The CDR3 runs to 17 residues. As DNA, the CDR3 is TGTGCCAGCAGTGAAGGTTCTTTTAACGGGGGATATTCACCCCTCCACTTT. Encoded protein: CASSEGSFNGGYSPLHF.

The chain has TRBV19 and TRBJ2-1, with 9 nucleotides matching TRBD1. Trimming took 7 bases from V and 4 from J; bases not matched to a gene: 11. The CDR3 extends over 16 amino acids. Germline loops: CDR1 LNHDA, CDR2 SQIVND (reference sequence). The CDR3 DNA reads TGTGCCAGTACAAAATATGGACAGGGGCGTTACAATGAGCAGTTCTTC. It translates to CASTKYGQGRYNEQFF.

This clone was observed a handful of times. The V call is TRBV7-2, the J call TRBJ2-7, with TRBD2 matching 12 bases. Trimming removed 7 bases from V and 0 bases from J; junction bases left unmatched: 4. The CDR3 runs to 15 residues. Looked up from germline, CDR1 is SGHTA and CDR2 is FQGNSA. CDR3 region: CASTLTSGGSYEQYF. CDR3 DNA sequence: TGTGCCAGCACCCTGACTAGCGGGGGCTCCTACGAGCAGTACTTC.

CDR3 DNA sequence: TGCGCCAGCAGCTTTGGACAGACCGAAAAACTGTTTTTT. Amino acids: CASSFGQTEKLFF. J is TRBJ1-4 and V is TRBV5-1; a possible D gene is TRBD1 (6 bases). Germline CDR1 reads SGHRS; CDR2 reads YFSETQ. This CDR3 is built from 13 residues. V lost 2 bases and J lost 8, with 10 bases in between. Looking up the rest from reference TRBV5-1 and TRBJ1-4 gives the full variable domain: KAGVTQTPRYLIKTRGQQVTLSCSPISGHRSVSWYQQTPGQGLQFLFEYFSETQRNKGNFPGRFSGRQFSNSRSEMNVSTLELGDSALYLCASSFGQTEKLFFGSGTQLSVL.

The chain links TRBV7-9 to TRBJ2-1, with TRBD1 as a possible D gene (6 bases). The CDR3 has 16 amino acids. Germline CDR1 SEHNR, CDR2 FQNEAQ (reference sequence). V was shortened by 1 base and J by 3 bases, with 13 bases between the two germline ends. CDR3 residues: CASSLVGQGYYNEQFF. The CDR3 nucleotides are TGTGCCAGCAGCTTAGTTGGGCAGGGGTACTACAATGAGCAGTTCTTC. The variable domain in full, with the rest retrieved from reference TRBV7-9 and TRBJ2-1, is DTGVSQNPRHKITKRGQNVTFRCDPISEHNRLYWYRQTLGQGPEFLTYFQNEAQLEKSRLLSDRFSAERPKGSFSTLEIQRTEQGDSAMYLCASSLVGQGYYNEQFFGPGTRLTVL.

The chain carries TRBV28 and TRBJ1-5, with a possible D match to TRBD1 (6 bases). This CDR3 is built from 15 residues. The V end was cut by 5 bases, the J end by 4 bases, with 15 bases between. Germline CDR1 reads MDHEN; CDR2 reads SYDVKM. CDR3: CASSPPGQFNQPQHF. The CDR3 DNA is TGTGCCAGCAGTCCTCCCGGACAGTTTAATCAGCCCCAGCATTTT.